Below, one T cell receptor beta chain is given with its context. The antigen remains undetermined. This entry is derived from a study of T cells expressing NK-cell markers. Background on the study: The study sequenced eight donors, seven HCMV-seropositive and one seronegative.

CDR3 size: 15 residues. CDR1 is SGHRS, CDR2 YFSETQ, per germline. The TCR beta cDNA came from 5'RACE template switching with UMIs. TCRdb re-analyzed the 5' RACE reads; it lists each CDR3 protein once, without DNA. The table for this sample gives approximately 440,000 distinct CDR3 sequences. Study-wide results and caveats: CD8+ T cells in 5 or 6 donors included dominant NKG2C+ clonotypes at about 1.0-7.5%.

Sequencing was carried out using blood T cells: a sorted CD56 or NKG2C T cell subset, CD4+ or CD8+ T cells, or bulk PBMC T cells (not recorded which). This chain uses TRBV5-1 with TRBJ2-1; as DNA is missing, the TRBD2 call by TCRdb cannot be tested. The clonotype originates from a woman aged 50 to 60 in good health. CDR3 protein: CASSPVAGRYNEQFF.